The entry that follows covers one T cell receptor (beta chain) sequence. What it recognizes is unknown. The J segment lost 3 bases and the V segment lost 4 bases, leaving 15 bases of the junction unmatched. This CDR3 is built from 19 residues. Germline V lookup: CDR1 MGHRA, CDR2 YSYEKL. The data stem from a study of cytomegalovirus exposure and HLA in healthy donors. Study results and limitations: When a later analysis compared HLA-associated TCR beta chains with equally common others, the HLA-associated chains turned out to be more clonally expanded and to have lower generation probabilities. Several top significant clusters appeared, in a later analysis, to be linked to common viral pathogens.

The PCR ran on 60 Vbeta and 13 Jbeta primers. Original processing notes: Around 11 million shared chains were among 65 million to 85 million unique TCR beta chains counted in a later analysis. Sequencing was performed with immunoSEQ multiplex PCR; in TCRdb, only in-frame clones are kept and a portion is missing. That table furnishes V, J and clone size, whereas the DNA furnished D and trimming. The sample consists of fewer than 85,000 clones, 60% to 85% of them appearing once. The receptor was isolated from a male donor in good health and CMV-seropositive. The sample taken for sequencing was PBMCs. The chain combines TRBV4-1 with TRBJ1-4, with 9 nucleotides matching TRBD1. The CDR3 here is CASSLLTGTGKGPNEKLFF. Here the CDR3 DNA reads TGCGCCAGCAGCCTTCTTACCGGGACAGGGAAAGGGCCTAATGAAAAACTGTTTTTT.